One and the same sample provided the 9 T cell receptor beta chains below, sequenced in a study of blood T cell repertoires in COVID-19. Measured with immunoSEQ multiplex PCR; TCRdb has only the in-frame clones, and not every one. Of fewer than 400,000 clones in the sample, 65% to 90% were seen once. Input material: PBMCs or T cells enriched from blood (not recorded which). The receptor source for this set is a young man who had recovered from COVID-19.

The chain links TRBV6-5 to TRBJ1-2; TRBD1 is a possible D gene (6 bases). The V gene lost 4 bases and the J gene lost 10 bases, with 16 bases spanning the gap. Germline V lookup: CDR1 MNHEY, CDR2 SVGAGI. This CDR3 region has 13 residues. The CDR3 DNA reads TGTGCCAGCAGTTTCGGGACACTGAACCCCTACACCTTC. Translation gives CASSFGTLNPYTF.

This CDR3 reads CASSEGTGVYNEQFF. The CDR3, as DNA: TGCGCCAGCAGTGAGGGGACAGGGGTTTACAATGAGCAGTTCTTC. The rearrangement joins TRBV10-1 to TRBJ2-1; 10 bases are a match to TRBD1. This CDR3 has 15 residues. Germline V gene lookup returns CDR1 WNHNN and CDR2 SYGVQD (reference sequence). V gave up 2 bases and J gave up 4 bases; unmatched junction bases: 2.

The chain links TRBV24-1 to TRBJ2-7; a weak D match, TRBD1 (5 bases). CDR1 and CDR2 (germline): KGHDR, SFDVKD. This CDR3 region has 11 residues. V gave up 6 bases and J gave up 3 bases, with 5 bases separating them. CDR3 sequence reads: CATSQGYEQYF. The DNA of the CDR3 is TGTGCCACCAGTCAGGGCTACGAGCAGTACTTC.

This chain connects TRBV24-1 to TRBJ2-1; D unresolved. Looked up from germline, CDR1 is KGHDR and CDR2 is SFDVKD. V lost 3 bases, J lost 4 bases, and 3 bases lay in between. The CDR3 extends over 12 amino acids. In nucleotides, the CDR3 is TGTGCCACCAGTGATCCATACAATGAGCAGTTCTTC. Protein product: CATSDPYNEQFF.

The DNA of the CDR3 is TGTGCCAGCACGGACAGGGCGGGTGGCTACACCTTC. Protein sequence: CASTDRAGGYTF. The rearrangement links TRBV2 to TRBJ1-2; 8 bases agree with TRBD1. J lost 7 bases, V lost 7 bases, and 5 bases had no gene match. The CDR3 totals 12 residues. From germline, CDR1 is SNHLY and CDR2 FYNNEI.

The genes are TRBV5-1 and TRBJ1-4, with D perhaps matching TRBD1 (5 bases). Trimming removed 1 base at V and 0 bases at J, with 10 bases between. Germline CDR1 SGHRS, CDR2 YFSETQ. The CDR3 totals 16 residues. The CDR3 loop is CASSLNRQATNEKLFF. CDR3 nucleotide sequence: TGCGCCAGCAGCTTGAACAGGCAAGCAACTAATGAAAAACTGTTTTTT. Supplemented by reference TRBV5-1 and TRBJ1-4, the full variable domain reads KAGVTQTPRYLIKTRGQQVTLSCSPISGHRSVSWYQQTPGQGLQFLFEYFSETQRNKGNFPGRFSGRQFSNSRSEMNVSTLELGDSALYLCASSLNRQATNEKLFFGSGTQLSVL.

The rearrangement uses TRBV27 and TRBJ2-1; TRBD2 matches 16 bases. The CDR3 contains 15 residues. The J segment lost 10 bases and the V segment lost 5 bases, leaving 5 bases of the junction unmatched. Looked up from germline, CDR1 is MNHEY and CDR2 is SMNVEV (reference sequence). CDR3 region: CASSPGTSGGEEQFF. CDR3 nucleotide sequence: TGTGCCAGCAGTCCGGGGACTAGCGGGGGGGAGGAGCAGTTCTTC.

The genes are TRBV7-8 and TRBJ2-2; TRBD2 matches 7 bases. The CDR3 sequence is 16 residues long. Germline V CDR1 and CDR2: SGHVS, FQNEAQ. V was pared by 8 bases and J by 5 bases, with 14 bases of the junction left unmatched. This CDR3 reads CASHRPGREVTGELFF. CDR3 nucleotides: TGTGCCAGCCACAGACCGGGACGGGAGGTGACCGGGGAGCTGTTTTTT.

The chain carries TRBV7-2 and TRBJ2-3; 10 bases line up with TRBD1. The V gene end was trimmed by 5 bases and the J gene end by 4 bases; junction bases not matched to a gene: 9. The CDR3 spans 16 residues. Germline CDR1 SGHTA, CDR2 FQGNSA. CDR3 sequence reads: CASSPGDRGRPDTQYF. DNA for the CDR3: TGTGCCAGCAGCCCGGGAGACAGGGGGCGCCCAGATACGCAGTATTTT.